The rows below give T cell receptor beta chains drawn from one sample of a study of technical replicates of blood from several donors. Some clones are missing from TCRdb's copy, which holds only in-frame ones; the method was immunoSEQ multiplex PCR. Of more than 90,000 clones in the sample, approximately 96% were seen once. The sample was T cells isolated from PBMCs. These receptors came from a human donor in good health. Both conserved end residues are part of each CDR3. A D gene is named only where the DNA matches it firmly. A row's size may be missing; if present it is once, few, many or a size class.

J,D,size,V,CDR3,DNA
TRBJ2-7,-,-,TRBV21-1,CASIRCQPGLAGERNYEQYF,TGTGCCAGCATACGTTGCCAGCCGGGACTAGCGGGAGAGCGAAACTACGAGCAGTACTTC
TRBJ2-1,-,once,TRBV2,CASRDSNLNEQFF,TGTGCCAGCAGGGACTCAAATCTTAATGAGCAGTTCTTC
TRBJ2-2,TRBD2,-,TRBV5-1,CASSLGTSTITGELFF,TGCGCCAGCAGCTTGGGGACTAGCACTATCACCGGGGAGCTGTTTTTT
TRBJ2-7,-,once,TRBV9,CASSVEGGLYEQYF,TGTGCCAGCAGCGTAGAGGGGGGGCTCTACGAGCAGTACTTC
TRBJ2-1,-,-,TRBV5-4,CASSLKAGLYNEQFF,TGTGCCAGCAGCTTGAAGGCAGGACTCTACAATGAGCAGTTCTTC
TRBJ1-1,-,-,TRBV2,CASSEAMGTNTEAFF,TGTGCCAGCAGTGAAGCGATGGGCACAAACACTGAAGCTTTCTTT
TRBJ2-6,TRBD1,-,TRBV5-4,CASWDRGAGANVLTF,TGTGCCAGCTGGGACAGGGGGGCTGGGGCCAACGTCCTGACTTTC
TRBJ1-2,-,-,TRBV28,CASTPHDRLLYGYTF,TGTGCCAGCACACCCCACGACAGGCTTCTCTATGGCTACACCTTC
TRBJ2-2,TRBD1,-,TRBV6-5,CASKDRGLNTGELFF,TGTGCCAGCAAGGACAGGGGGCTTAACACCGGGGAGCTGTTTTTT
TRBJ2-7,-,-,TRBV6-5,CASTLGSEQYF,TGTGCCAGCACCCTGGGGAGCGAGCAGTACTTC
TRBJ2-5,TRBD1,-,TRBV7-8,CASSRGQASYQYF,TGTGCCAGCAGCCGGGGACAGGCGAGCTACCAGTACTTC
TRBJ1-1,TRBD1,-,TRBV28,CASSLLTGGGETEAFF,TGTGCCAGCAGTTTATTGACAGGGGGAGGAGAAACTGAAGCTTTCTTT
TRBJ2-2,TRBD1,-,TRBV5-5,CASSYGTGYTGELFF,TGTGCCAGCAGCTACGGGACAGGGTACACCGGGGAGCTGTTTTTT
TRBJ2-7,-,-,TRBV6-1,CASSELRTAAYEQYF,TGTGCCAGCAGTGAACTTAGGACTGCCGCCTACGAGCAGTACTTC
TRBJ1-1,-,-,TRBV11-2,CASSLKEALLAFF,TGTGCCAGCAGCTTAAAAGAGGCCCTGTTGGCTTTCTTT
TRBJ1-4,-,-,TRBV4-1,CASSQLGDRLYLGLFF,TGCGCCAGCAGCCAACTGGGAGACAGGCTCTACTTGGGACTGTTTTTT
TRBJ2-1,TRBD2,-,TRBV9,CASSVRLAGVHNEQFF,TGTGCCAGCAGCGTCCGACTAGCGGGAGTTCACAATGAGCAGTTCTTC
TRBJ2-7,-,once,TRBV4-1,CASSQVTGPYEQYF,TGCGCCAGCAGCCAAGTTACAGGGCCCTACGAGCAGTACTTC
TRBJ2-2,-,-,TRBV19,CASSPGQRTGELFF,TGTGCCAGTAGTCCCGGCCAGCGCACCGGGGAGCTGTTTTTT
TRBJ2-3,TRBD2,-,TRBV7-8,CASSLHPSGGRTDTQYF,TGTGCCAGCAGCTTACACCCTAGCGGGGGGCGCACAGATACGCAGTATTTT
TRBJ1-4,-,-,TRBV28,CASYPQNGLNEKLFF,TGTGCCAGCTATCCTCAGAATGGGCTTAATGAAAAACTGTTTTTT
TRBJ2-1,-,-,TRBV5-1,CASSLDRGSGNEQFF,TGCGCCAGCAGCTTGGATCGGGGAAGTGGCAATGAGCAGTTCTTC
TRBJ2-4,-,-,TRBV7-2,CASSQPGQTKNIQYF,TGTGCCAGCAGCCAACCGGGACAAACAAAAAACATTCAGTACTTC
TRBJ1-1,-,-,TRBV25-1,CASSEGWGGTEAFF,TGTGCCAGCAGTGAAGGTTGGGGAGGCACTGAAGCTTTCTTT
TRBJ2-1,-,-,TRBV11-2,CASSYEGFNQFF,TGTGCCAGCAGCTACGAGGGCTTCAACCAGTTCTTC
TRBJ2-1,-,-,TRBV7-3,CASSSGGLLGSYNEQFF,TGTGCCAGCAGCTCGGGGGGCCTACTAGGGTCCTACAATGAGCAGTTCTTC
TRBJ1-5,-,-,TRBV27,CASRGQKEGNQPQHF,TGTGCCAGCAGAGGACAGAAAGAAGGCAATCAGCCCCAGCATTTT
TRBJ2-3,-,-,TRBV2,CASGLGQYTDTQYF,TGTGCCAGCGGATTAGGACAGTACACAGATACGCAGTATTTT
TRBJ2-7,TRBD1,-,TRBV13,CASSRGTGENEQYF,TGTGCCAGCAGCCGCGGGACAGGGGAGAACGAGCAGTACTTC
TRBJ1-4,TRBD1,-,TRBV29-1,CSAYRTGQGREKLFF,TGCAGCGCCTACCGGACAGGGCAGGGTCGGGAAAAACTGTTTTTT
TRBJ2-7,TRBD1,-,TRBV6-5,CASRRRQGTYEQYF,TGTGCCAGCAGGAGACGACAGGGAACCTACGAGCAGTACTTC
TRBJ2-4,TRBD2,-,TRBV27,CASSLSSLADRYF,TGTGCCAGCAGTTTATCGTCCCTAGCGGACCGGTACTTC
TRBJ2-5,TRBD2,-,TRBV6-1,CASSTILAEETQYF,TGTGCCAGCAGTACCATACTAGCGGAAGAGACCCAGTACTTC
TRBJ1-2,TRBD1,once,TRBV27,CASRSDRGRGGYTF,TGTGCCAGCAGAAGTGACAGGGGGCGGGGCGGCTACACCTTC
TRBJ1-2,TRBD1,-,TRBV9,CASSVEGQGWYGYTF,TGTGCCAGCAGCGTAGAGGGACAGGGGTGGTATGGCTACACCTTC
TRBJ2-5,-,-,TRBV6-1,CASSATGQETQYF,TGTGCCAGCAGTGCCACGGGACAAGAGACCCAGTACTTC
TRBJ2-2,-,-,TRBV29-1,CSVVTTNTGELFF,TGCAGCGTTGTGACAACGAACACCGGGGAGCTGTTTTTT
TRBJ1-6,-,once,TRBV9,CASSVTDQSPLHF,TGTGCCAGCAGCGTTACAGACCAGTCACCCCTCCACTTT
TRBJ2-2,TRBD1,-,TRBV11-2,CASSLVRGQVGELFF,TGTGCCAGCAGCTTAGTACGTGGACAGGTCGGGGAGCTGTTTTTT
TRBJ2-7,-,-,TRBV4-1,CASRLSLAGTVTYEQYF,TGCGCCAGCAGACTATCTCTGGCCGGGACTGTAACCTACGAGCAGTACTTC
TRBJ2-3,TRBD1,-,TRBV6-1,CASRPDRAHTDTQYF,TGTGCCAGCAGGCCCGACAGGGCCCACACAGATACGCAGTATTTT
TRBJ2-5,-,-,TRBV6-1,CASSRQEQETQYF,TGTGCCAGCAGTAGACAGGAGCAAGAGACCCAGTACTTC
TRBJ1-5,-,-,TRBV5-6,CASSLMVYSNQPQHF,TGTGCCAGCAGCTTAATGGTCTATAGCAATCAGCCCCAGCATTTT
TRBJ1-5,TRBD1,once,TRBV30,CAWDSTGVNQPQHF,TGTGCCTGGGATTCCACAGGGGTCAATCAGCCCCAGCATTTT